This record covers a single T cell receptor (beta chain). The CDR3 length is 13 residues. CDR1 SQVTM and CDR2 ANQGSEA come from the germline V gene. The V and J ends lost 3 bases and 5 bases respectively, with 13 bases between them. TCRdb keeps only in-frame clones here, not all; method: immunoSEQ multiplex PCR. The data hold 82,000 or so clones, with approximately 85% observed a single time. The data derive from a study of OX40 agonist ivuxolimab in advanced cancers. The sequence derives from an adult with an advanced solid tumor such as melanoma, head and neck, liver or kidney cancer. The sample here was CD4+ or CD8+ T cells sorted from blood, taken in a trial of the OX40 agonist ivuxolimab. This sequence joins TRBV29-1 and TRBJ1-1; TRBD1 might be the D (6 bases). The CDR3 DNA follows: TGCAGCGTTGACAGGGGAGGTAGGACTGAAGCTTTCTTT. It specifies CSVDRGGRTEAFF.